The 11 T cell receptor beta chains listed next were all sequenced from one sample in a study of PD-1 blockade in classical Hodgkin lymphoma. Method: immunoSEQ multiplex PCR; TCRdb's copy keeps in-frame clones and lacks some. The sample holds over 25,000 clones, over 65% seen once. Every patient experienced relapse after autologous stem cell transplantation, and brentuximab vedotin exposure varied. Sequenced material: peripheral blood mononuclear cells (PBMCs), taken before the second cycle of nivolumab. Receptors were obtained from a human donor with classical Hodgkin lymphoma.

The chain is built from TRBV7-6 and TRBJ2-1; 11 nucleotides align to TRBD2. Trimming cost V 1 base and J 4 bases; bases outside gene matches: 6. This CDR3 comprises 17 residues. Germline V CDR1 and CDR2: SGHVS, FNYEAQ. CDR3 residues: CASSLGLAGGIYNEQFF. The CDR3 DNA is TGTGCCAGCAGCTTAGGGCTAGCGGGAGGAATATACAATGAGCAGTTCTTC.

This clone has a handful of counts. The rearrangement joins TRBV6-5 to TRBJ1-5; D is possibly TRBD1 (5 bases). The CDR3 covers 15 residues. The germline gives CDR1 MNHEY, CDR2 SVGAGI. Between the trimmed V and J ends, which lost 4 bases and 1 base, there was a span of 11 bases. CDR3 residues: CASSSGPGSNQPQHF. The CDR3, as DNA: TGTGCCAGCAGTTCGGGACCGGGAAGCAATCAGCCCCAGCATTTT.

The chain employs TRBV10-3 and TRBJ1-2; possible D gene TRBD1, 6 bases. V lost 6 bases, J lost 0 bases, and 11 bases lay in between. CDR1 is ENHRY and CDR2 is SYGVKD in the germline V gene. The CDR3 has 14 amino acids. The CDR3 bases are TGTGCCATCAGCCGACAGGTCTCTAACTATGGCTACACCTTC. It specifies CAISRQVSNYGYTF.

V gene TRBV29-1 combines with J gene TRBJ2-1; D unresolved. Germline V CDR1 and CDR2: SQVTM, ANQGSEA. Trimming shortened V by 6 bases and J by 4 bases, and 13 bases separated the two germline ends. There are 13 residues in the CDR3. CDR3 loop: CSVWIRRYNEQFF. DNA for the CDR3: TGCAGCGTGTGGATCAGACGGTACAATGAGCAGTTCTTC.

The chain joins TRBV28 to TRBJ2-3, with D uncertain. V was trimmed by 3 bases and J by 4 bases, leaving 14 bases between them. CDR1 and CDR2 from the germline V gene are MDHEN and SYDVKM. The CDR3 contains 15 residues. CDR3 residues: CASSLMGAVSDTQYF. In DNA form, the CDR3 reads TGTGCCAGCAGTTTGATGGGCGCGGTATCAGATACGCAGTATTTT.

J is TRBJ1-1 and V is TRBV7-2; no clear D gene. Germline V gene data show CDR1 as SGHTA and CDR2 as FQGNSA. The V gene lost 4 bases and the J gene lost 5 bases, with 14 bases spanning the gap. This CDR3 spans 14 amino acids. CDR3: CASSWAAEGTEAFF. The CDR3 bases are TGTGCCAGCAGCTGGGCGGCTGAGGGAACTGAAGCTTTCTTT.

The J gene is TRBJ1-4, the V gene TRBV6-5; D remains ambiguous. In germline, CDR1 is MNHEY, CDR2 SVGAGI. CDR3 length: 14 residues. Trimming cost V 6 bases and J 3 bases, with 11 bases left between them. CDR3 residues: CASRGNRANEKLFF. The DNA of the CDR3 is TGTGCCAGCAGGGGAAACCGTGCTAATGAAAAACTGTTTTTT.

The V call is TRBV11-2, the J call TRBJ1-5; no clear D. Germline CDR1 reads SGHAT; CDR2 reads FQNNGV. V lost 1 base and J 6 bases, leaving 10 bases between the germline ends. This CDR3 region has 14 residues. The CDR3 bases are TGTGCCAGCAGCTTAGGAGCCGGGCCTCAGCCCCAGCATTTT. It translates to CASSLGAGPQPQHF.

This clone was recorded only once. The J gene is TRBJ2-3, the V gene TRBV9; TRBD1 or TRBD2 may be the D gene (6 bases each). The V end was cut by 6 bases, the J end by 6 bases, with 20 bases between. Germline V gene data show CDR1 as SGDLS and CDR2 as YYNGEE. This CDR3 is built from 15 residues. This CDR3 is CASNKGVGGADTQYF. DNA of the CDR3: TGTGCCAGCAATAAGGGGGTGGGAGGTGCGGATACGCAGTATTTT.

V gene TRBV19 combines with J gene TRBJ1-5; D unclear. V was clipped by 7 bases and J by 0 bases, with 13 bases between them. The V gene's germline CDR1 is LNHDA and CDR2 SQIVND (reference sequence). This CDR3 has 15 amino acids. The CDR3 coding sequence is TGTGCCAGTACCAGCAGTACGTATAGCAATCAGCCCCAGCATTTT. It specifies CASTSSTYSNQPQHF. The complete variable domain, with remaining parts taken from reference TRBV19 and TRBJ1-5, reads DGGITQSPKYLFRKEGQNVTLSCEQNLNHDAMYWYRQDPGQGLRLIYYSQIVNDFQKGDIAEGYSVSREKKESFPLTVTSAQKNPTAFYLCASTSSTYSNQPQHFGDGTRLSIL.

The rearrangement links TRBV27 to TRBJ2-7; 8 bases map to TRBD1. From germline, CDR1 is MNHEY and CDR2 SMNVEV (reference sequence). The CDR3 covers 14 residues. V shed 6 bases, J shed 0 bases, and the junction held 4 bases outside the gene matches. The CDR3 bases are TGTGCCAGCAGAGGACAGGGTGGCTCCTACGAGCAGTACGTC. It translates to CASRGQGGSYEQYV.